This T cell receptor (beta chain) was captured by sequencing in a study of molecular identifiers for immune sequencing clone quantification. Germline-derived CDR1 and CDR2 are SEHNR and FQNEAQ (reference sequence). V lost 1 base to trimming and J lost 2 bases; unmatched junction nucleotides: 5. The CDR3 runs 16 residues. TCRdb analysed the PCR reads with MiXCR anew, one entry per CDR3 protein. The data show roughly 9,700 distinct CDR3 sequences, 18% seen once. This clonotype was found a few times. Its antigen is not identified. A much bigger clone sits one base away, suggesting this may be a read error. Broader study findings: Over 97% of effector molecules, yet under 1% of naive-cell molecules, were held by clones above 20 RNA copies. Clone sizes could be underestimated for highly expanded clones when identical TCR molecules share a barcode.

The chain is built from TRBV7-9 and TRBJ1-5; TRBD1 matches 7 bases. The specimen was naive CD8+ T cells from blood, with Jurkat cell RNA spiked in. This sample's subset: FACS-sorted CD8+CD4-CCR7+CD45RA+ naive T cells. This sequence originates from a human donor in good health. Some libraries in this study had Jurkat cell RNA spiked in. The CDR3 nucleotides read TGTGCCAGCAGCTTAGTGGAGGGGGCTGGCAATCAGCCCCAGCATTTT. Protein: CASSLVEGAGNQPQHF.